This T cell receptor beta chain was observed in a study of blood T cell repertoires in COVID-19. Study-level background: Samples came from the United States, Italy and Spain, spanning acute and convalescent COVID-19. PBMCs, B-cell-depleted T cells, or T cells were the source of the cDNA or gDNA that made up the material.

Trimming pared 2 bases from V and 7 bases from J, leaving 17 bases between. The germline V gene has CDR1 GTSNPN and CDR2 SVGIG (reference sequence). CDR3 length: 15 residues. Authors' analysis steps: Reference gene primer amplification yielded estimated nucleated cell counts. Here immunoSEQ multiplex PCR was the method, and the copy in TCRdb shows in-frame clones only, minus some. From that table come the V and J calls and clone size; the DNA was used to work out D and trimming. The table records about 68,000 clones, roughly 85% of them present only once. The rearrangement uses TRBV30 and TRBJ1-4; a weak D match, TRBD1 (5 bases). The receptor was derived from a woman aged 60 to 75 with acute or convalescent COVID-19. Sequencing input: peripheral blood. CDR3 protein: CAWSISRGRGEKLFF. CDR3 bases: TGTGCCTGGAGTATCTCCCGGGGGAGGGGTGAAAAACTGTTTTTT. Complete variable domain (other parts from reference TRBV30 and TRBJ1-4): SQTIHQWPATLVQPVGSPLSLECTVEGTSNPNLYWYRQAAGRGLQLLFYSVGIGQISSEVPQNLSASRPQDRQFILSSKKLLLSDSGFYLCAWSISRGRGEKLFFGSGTQLSVL.